This T cell receptor (beta chain) was observed in a study of cytomegalovirus exposure and HLA in healthy donors. General study findings and limits: In a later analysis, donors in an Asian-associated ancestry cluster reportedly had fewer N-insertions in productive TCRs than the cohort mean. Whilst most TCR sequences proved rare, a subset of public TCRs occurred across many donors. A few V segments could not be told apart, such as TRBV6-2 and TRBV6-3, and were left out. When a later analysis compared HLA-associated TCR beta chains with equally common others, the HLA-associated chains turned out to be more clonally expanded and to have lower generation probabilities.

With respect to this clone: What it binds is not known.

V was cut by 1 base and J by 0 bases, with 11 bases left in between. Per germline, CDR1 SGHDT and CDR2 YYEEEE. This CDR3 is built from 16 residues. Both 60 Vbeta primers and 13 Jbeta primers went into the PCR. Here immunoSEQ multiplex PCR was the method, and the copy in TCRdb shows in-frame clones only, minus some. This table holds some 120,000 clones, 80% found once. The receptor was isolated from a young man in good health and CMV-seropositive. Sequencing used PBMCs. The chain uses TRBV5-6 and TRBJ1-5; no clear D. DNA of the CDR3: TGTGCCAGCAGCTTGAAAAGCTATTATAGCAATCAGCCCCAGCATTTT. Its protein product is CASSLKSYYSNQPQHF.